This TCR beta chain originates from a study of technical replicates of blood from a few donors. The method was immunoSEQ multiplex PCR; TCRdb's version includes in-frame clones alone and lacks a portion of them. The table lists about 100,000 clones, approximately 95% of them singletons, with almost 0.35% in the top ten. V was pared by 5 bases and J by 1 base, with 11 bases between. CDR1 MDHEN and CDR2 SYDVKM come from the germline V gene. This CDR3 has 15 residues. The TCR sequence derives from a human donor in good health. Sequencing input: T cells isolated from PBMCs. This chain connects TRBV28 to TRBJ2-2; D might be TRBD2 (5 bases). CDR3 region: CASSPVGRNTGELFF. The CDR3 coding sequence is TGTGCCAGCAGTCCGGTGGGGAGGAACACCGGGGAGCTGTTTTTT.